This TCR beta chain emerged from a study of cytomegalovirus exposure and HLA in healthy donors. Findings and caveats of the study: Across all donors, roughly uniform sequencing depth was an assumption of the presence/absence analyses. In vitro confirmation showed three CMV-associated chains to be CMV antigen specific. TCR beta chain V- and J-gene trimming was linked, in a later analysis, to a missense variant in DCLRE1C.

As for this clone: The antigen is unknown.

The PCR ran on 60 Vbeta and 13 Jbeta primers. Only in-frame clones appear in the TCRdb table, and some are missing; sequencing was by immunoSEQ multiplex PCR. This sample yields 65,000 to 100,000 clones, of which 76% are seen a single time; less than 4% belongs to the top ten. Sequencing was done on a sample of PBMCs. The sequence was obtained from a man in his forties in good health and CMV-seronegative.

The CDR3 loop is CASSSGLAGVSSYNEQFF. The CDR3 DNA is TGTGCCAGCAGCTCCGGACTAGCGGGGGTAAGCTCCTACAATGAGCAGTTCTTC. The gene calls are TRBV7-9 and TRBJ2-1; 13 bases fit TRBD2. The CDR3 runs 18 residues. Trimming took 4 bases from V and 0 from J; bases not matched to a gene: 6. Germline values: CDR1 SEHNR, CDR2 FQNEAQ (reference sequence).